The entry below describes one TCR beta chain. Trimming took 7 bases from V and 0 from J, leaving 22 bases between them. This CDR3 is 18 amino acids long. From germline, CDR1 is LNHDA and CDR2 SQIVND (reference sequence). The record originates from a study of blood T cell repertoires in COVID-19. Overall study: Samples of COVID-19 (acute and convalescent) were obtained from the United States, Italy and Spain.

Clones were read by immunoSEQ multiplex PCR, and TCRdb kept only the in-frame ones, dropping some. The data show under 200,000 clones, approximately 88% seen once. Recruitment covered over 20 US areas and drew participants whose ages spanned about 18 to 95 years. Donors in Cohort 3 counted as recovered after two negative PCRs, clearance, or symptom resolution. Sequencing input: PBMCs or T cells enriched from blood (not recorded which). The TCR originated in a woman aged 45-65 years who had recovered from COVID-19. The chain recombines TRBV19 with TRBJ1-5; tentative D call: TRBD1 (5 bases). CDR3 loop: CASTSRGVRDYSNQPQHF. CDR3 coding DNA: TGTGCCAGTACCTCTAGGGGAGTAAGGGACTATAGCAATCAGCCCCAGCATTTT. The variable domain in full, completed from reference TRBV19 and TRBJ1-5, reads DGGITQSPKYLFRKEGQNVTLSCEQNLNHDAMYWYRQDPGQGLRLIYYSQIVNDFQKGDIAEGYSVSREKKESFPLTVTSAQKNPTAFYLCASTSRGVRDYSNQPQHFGDGTRLSIL.